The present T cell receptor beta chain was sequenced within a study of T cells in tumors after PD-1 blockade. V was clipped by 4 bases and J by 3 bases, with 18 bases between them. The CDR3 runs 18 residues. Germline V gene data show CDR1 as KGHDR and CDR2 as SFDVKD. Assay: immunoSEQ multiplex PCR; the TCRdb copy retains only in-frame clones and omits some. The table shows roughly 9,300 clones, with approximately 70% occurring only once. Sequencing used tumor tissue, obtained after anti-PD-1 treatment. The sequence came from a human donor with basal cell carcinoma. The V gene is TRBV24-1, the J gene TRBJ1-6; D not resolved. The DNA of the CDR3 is TGTGCCACCAGTGACCCAGAGGACCCTATTGACTATAATTCACCCCTCCACTTT. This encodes CATSDPEDPIDYNSPLHF.